The 28 T cell receptor beta chains reported below all come from one sample, sequenced in a study of CD8 T cells in ankylosing spondylitis. MiXCR, run by TCRdb on the 5' RACE reads, gives a single entry per CDR3 protein. The sample lists some 140,000 distinct CDR3 sequences, 7.5% to 9.5% occurring once. The sequenced sample was synovial fluid, either unsorted or a sorted T cell fraction (not recorded which). Receptors originate from a male donor with ankylosing spondylitis.

This clonotype has more than one count but fewer than ten. CDR3 amino acids: CASSALVDRATNEKLFF. In DNA form, the CDR3 reads TGTGCCAGCAGCGCATTGGTAGACCGTGCAACTAATGAAAAACTGTTTTTT. The chain employs TRBV5-6 and TRBJ1-4; no clear D. The CDR3 spans 17 residues. Germline V gene lookup returns CDR1 SGHDT and CDR2 YYEEEE. V lost 4 bases, J lost 0 bases, and 16 bases lay in between. Variable domain in full (rest from reference TRBV5-6 and TRBJ1-4): DAGVTQSPTHLIKTRGQQVTLRCSPKSGHDTVSWYQQALGQGPQFIFQYYEEEERQRGNFPDRFSGHQFPNYSSELNVNALLLGDSALYLCASSALVDRATNEKLFFGSGTQLSVL.

This clonotype has more than one count but fewer than ten. The chain recombines TRBV4-3 with TRBJ2-1; 9 positions match TRBD2. V shed 8 bases and J 6 bases; nucleotides not matched to a gene: 11. The CDR3 consists of 15 residues. In germline, CDR1 is LGHNA, CDR2 YSLEER. The CDR3 here is CASANGSGSLNEQFF. The DNA for the CDR3 is TGCGCCAGCGCCAACGGTAGCGGGAGTCTCAATGAGCAGTTCTTC.

The chain uses TRBV12-5 and TRBJ2-3; D could derive from TRBD1 or TRBD2 (5 bases each). V was cut by 7 bases and J by 1 base, with 9 bases left in between. The CDR3 runs to 13 residues. CDR1 is LGHNT and CDR2 is FRNRAP in the germline V gene. The CDR3 DNA reads as TGTGCTAGTGCCTGGGACGGCACAGATACGCAGTATTTT. It translates to CASAWDGTDTQYF.

In its sample, this clonotype was seen a few times. The rearrangement links TRBV7-2 to TRBJ1-4, with D perhaps matching TRBD1 (5 bases). Trimming shortened V by 1 base and J by 8 bases, and 14 bases separated the two germline ends. Germline V gene lookup returns CDR1 SGHTA and CDR2 FQGNSA. This CDR3 is built from 15 residues. The CDR3 region has the DNA TGTGCCAGCAGCTTAGGCCGGCAGGGCAGAGAAAAACTGTTTTTT. Residues: CASSLGRQGREKLFF.

The V call is TRBV20-1, the J call TRBJ2-5, with D unresolved. This CDR3 has 14 residues. Trimming took 1 base from V and 5 from J, leaving 14 bases between them. Germline values: CDR1 DFQATT, CDR2 SNEGSKA (reference sequence). CDR3 loop: CSARVGQKGETQYF. In DNA, the CDR3 is TGCAGTGCTAGAGTAGGCCAGAAAGGGGAGACCCAGTACTTC.

This clonotype was counted ten times or more. V usage is TRBV4-3 and J usage is TRBJ1-2, with a tentative D call TRBD1 (5 bases). Trimming shortened V by 1 base and J by 8 bases, and 17 bases separated the two germline ends. The CDR3 contains 15 residues. The germline V gene encodes CDR1 LGHNA and CDR2 YSLEER. The CDR3 loop reads CASSQGGTLPAGYTF. In DNA, the CDR3 is TGCGCCAGCAGCCAAGGCGGGACTCTTCCGGCGGGCTACACCTTC.

This clonotype occurred a few times. The chain carries TRBV7-2 and TRBJ1-2; D ambiguous. There are 14 residues in the CDR3. V was shortened by 1 base and J by 3 bases, with 9 bases between the two germline ends. Germline V gene data show CDR1 as SGHTA and CDR2 as FQGNSA. CDR3 loop: CASSLGTDYYGYTF. The CDR3 DNA reads TGTGCCAGCAGCTTAGGAACCGACTACTATGGCTACACCTTC. The entire variable domain, with the rest obtained from reference TRBV7-2 and TRBJ1-2, is as follows: GAGVSQSPSNKVTEKGKDVELRCDPISGHTALYWYRQSLGQGLEFLIYFQGNSAPDKSGLPSDRFSAERTGGSVSTLTIQRTQQEDSAVYLCASSLGTDYYGYTFGSGTRLTVV.

The chain carries TRBV6-6 and TRBJ2-1; D remains ambiguous. Trimming cost V 2 bases and J 10 bases, with 12 bases left between them. CDR3 size: 13 residues. Germline V gene lookup returns CDR1 MNHNY and CDR2 SVGAGI (reference sequence). Here the CDR3 reads CASSYTQFGEQFF. In nucleotides, the CDR3 is TGTGCCAGCAGTTACACCCAGTTTGGGGAGCAGTTCTTC.

The chain uses TRBV2 and TRBJ2-7; possibly TRBD1 or TRBD2 for D (5 bases each). The V gene's germline CDR1 is SNHLY and CDR2 FYNNEI. The CDR3 contains 12 residues. Between the trimmed V and J ends, which lost 4 bases and 11 bases, there was a span of 15 bases. The CDR3 DNA is TGTGCCAGCAGTGGGGGGTGGGGCAAGAAGTACTTC. It encodes CASSGGWGKKYF. The full variable domain, its missing parts supplied by reference TRBV2 and TRBJ2-7, is EPEVTQTPSHQVTQMGQEVILRCVPISNHLYFYWYRQILGQKVEFLVSFYNNEISEKSEIFDDQFSVERPDGSNFTLKIRSTKLEDSAMYFCASSGGWGKKYFGPGTRLTVT.

There are a few counts of this clonotype. The rearrangement links TRBV7-9 to TRBJ2-5; D call uncertain. Per germline, CDR1 SEHNR and CDR2 FQNEAQ (reference sequence). The CDR3 length is 12 residues. Trimming took off 1 base at V and 4 bases at J, with 4 bases between the two ends. This CDR3 reads CASSLVGETQYF. CDR3 coding DNA: TGTGCCAGCAGCTTAGTGGGAGAGACCCAGTACTTC.

In this sample, this clonotype turned up many times. The rearrangement joins TRBV29-1 to TRBJ2-5; 9 nucleotides agree with TRBD2. Per germline, CDR1 SQVTM and CDR2 ANQGSEA. CDR3 length equals 15 residues. Losses at the gene ends were 1 base for V and 5 bases for J; bases not matched to a gene: 8. The CDR3 region has the DNA TGCAGCGTTGAAGGATTAGCGGGAGCGATCGAGACCCAGTACTTC. Amino acid sequence: CSVEGLAGAIETQYF.

The genes are TRBV11-2 and TRBJ2-3; 10 bases fit TRBD2. The CDR3 is 16 amino acids. Germline V gene lookup returns CDR1 SGHAT and CDR2 FQNNGV. With V trimmed by 5 bases and J by 1 base, 6 bases remained unmatched. The CDR3 coding sequence is TGTGCCAGCAGCACTAGCGGACTAGCGGGCACAGATACGCAGTATTTT. Translated, it gives CASSTSGLAGTDTQYF.

This clonotype was seen a few times. The V gene is TRBV7-9, the J gene TRBJ2-3; 9 bases fit TRBD1. The CDR3 is 15 amino acids. V was pared by 5 bases and J by 6 bases, with 9 bases of the junction left unmatched. Per germline, CDR1 SEHNR and CDR2 FQNEAQ (reference sequence). CDR3 in amino acids: CASSLGTGRADTQYF. The CDR3 DNA follows: TGTGCCAGCAGCCTTGGGACAGGGCGGGCTGATACGCAGTATTTT. Full variable domain (rest looked up from reference TRBV7-9 and TRBJ2-3): DTGVSQNPRHKITKRGQNVTFRCDPISEHNRLYWYRQTLGQGPEFLTYFQNEAQLEKSRLLSDRFSAERPKGSFSTLEIQRTEQGDSAMYLCASSLGTGRADTQYFGPGTRLTVL.

The chain couples TRBV29-1 to TRBJ1-2; D is ambiguous. The CDR3 sequence is 12 residues long. Trimming left V 6 bases short and J 6 bases short, with 14 bases between. From germline, CDR1 is SQVTM and CDR2 ANQGSEA. CDR3 sequence (DNA): TGCAGCGTAGCGACCCTCAGAGATGGCTACACCTTC. It encodes CSVATLRDGYTF. The variable domain in full, completed from reference TRBV29-1 and TRBJ1-2, reads SAVISQKPSRDICQRGTSLTIQCQVDSQVTMMFWYRQQPGQSLTLIATANQGSEATYESGFVIDKFPISRPNLTFSTLTVSNMSPEDSSIYLCSVATLRDGYTFGSGTRLTVV.

This clonotype was observed at least ten times. The CDR3 loop is CSETKRETQYF. The CDR3 DNA follows: TGCAGTGAGACGAAGAGGGAGACCCAGTACTTC. The J gene is TRBJ2-5, the V gene TRBV20-1; no clear D. V lost 7 bases, J lost 5 bases, and 11 bases lay in between. The CDR3 runs 11 residues. Germline-derived CDR1 and CDR2 are DFQATT and SNEGSKA (reference sequence).

This clonotype was seen ten or more times. The chain links TRBV7-2 to TRBJ1-5, with a possible D match to TRBD1 (5 bases). The CDR3 contains 14 residues. CDR1 and CDR2 (germline): SGHTA, FQGNSA. Trimming removed 5 bases from V and 6 bases from J, with 14 bases in between. The DNA of the CDR3 is TGTGCCAGCAGCGTTCAGGTGGGGGGTCAGCCCCAGCATTTT. Its protein product is CASSVQVGGQPQHF.

By sample share, this clonotype is medium-sized. The rearrangement links TRBV24-1 to TRBJ1-1, with 9 bases lining up with TRBD1. Germline loops: CDR1 KGHDR, CDR2 SFDVKD. The CDR3 has 15 residues. V was clipped by 4 bases and J by 8 bases; unmatched bases: 10. The CDR3 bases are TGTGCCACCAGTGACTCCGGGACAGGGAATTCGGAAGCTTTCTTT. Its protein product is CATSDSGTGNSEAFF.

This clonotype was found a few times. V usage is TRBV28 and J usage is TRBJ1-5, with a tentative D call TRBD1 (5 bases). Germline CDR1 and CDR2: MDHEN and SYDVKM. Deletions cut 2 bases from V and 6 bases from J, with 8 bases between. This CDR3 region has 13 residues. CDR3 sequence reads: CASSLKGSQPQHF. The DNA for the CDR3 is TGTGCCAGCAGTTTAAAGGGGAGTCAGCCCCAGCATTTT.

V is TRBV6-4 and J is TRBJ2-1; D assignment may be TRBD1 or TRBD2 (7 bases each). The V and J ends lost 7 bases and 8 bases respectively, with 21 bases between them. The germline CDR1 and CDR2 sequences are MRHNA and SNTAGT. The CDR3 has 15 residues. The CDR3: CASNPLRQGGDEQFF. Written as DNA, the CDR3 is TGTGCCAGCAACCCTCTTCGACAGGGAGGGGATGAGCAGTTCTTC.

The V and J genes are TRBV24-1 and TRBJ1-2, with D tentatively TRBD1 (5 bases). Germline CDR1 reads KGHDR; CDR2 reads SFDVKD. This CDR3 has 15 amino acids. V lost 4 bases to trimming and J lost 4 bases, with 15 bases between them. The chain's CDR3 is CATSDKTTGTYGYTF. The CDR3, as DNA: TGTGCCACCAGTGACAAGACTACAGGTACCTATGGCTACACCTTC.

This clonotype turned up a few times. V is TRBV7-2 and J is TRBJ2-7, with D hard to call. Germline V gene sequence: CDR1 SGHTA, CDR2 FQGNSA. The CDR3 runs 11 residues. V shed 4 bases and J shed 6 bases, with 7 bases lying between them. The CDR3 DNA follows: TGTGCCAGCAGCTCTAGGATCGAGCAGTACTTC. This encodes CASSSRIEQYF.

At least ten counts were recorded for this clonotype. The chain carries TRBV29-1 and TRBJ2-7; maybe TRBD2 (6 bases). The V end lost 4 bases, the J end lost 4 bases, and 8 bases lay between the germline ends. The length of the CDR3 is 11 residues. CDR1 is SQVTM and CDR2 is ANQGSEA in the germline V gene. CDR3 region: CSVGGGYEQYF. The DNA of the CDR3 is TGCAGCGTTGGGGGAGGTTACGAGCAGTACTTC.

This clonotype was counted ten times or more. CDR3 residues: CATSGDSGFHNEQFF. The CDR3 DNA reads TGTGCCACCAGTGGTGATAGCGGATTCCACAATGAGCAGTTCTTC. The chain couples TRBV24-1 to TRBJ2-1; D perhaps matches TRBD2 (6 bases). The CDR3 totals 15 residues. Germline CDR1 and CDR2: KGHDR and SFDVKD. The V and J ends lost 5 bases and 5 bases respectively, with 15 bases between them.

This clonotype came up many times. The V call is TRBV10-3, the J call TRBJ1-2, with 8 positions matching TRBD1. The CDR3 runs to 18 residues. J gave up 4 bases and V 0 bases, and 13 bases lay outside the gene matches. Germline CDR1 ENHRY, CDR2 SYGVKD. This CDR3 is CAISESRGGTGGGYGYTF. CDR3 nucleotides: TGTGCCATCAGTGAGTCCAGGGGAGGGACAGGTGGCGGCTATGGCTACACCTTC.

This clonotype was recorded a few times. This sequence joins TRBV29-1 and TRBJ1-1, with no clear D. Trimming took off 3 bases at V and 3 bases at J, with 5 bases between the two ends. Germline CDR1 SQVTM, CDR2 ANQGSEA. This CDR3 region has 11 residues. CDR3 bases: TGCAGCGTTGATTTGTACACTGAAGCTTTCTTT. Its protein is CSVDLYTEAFF.

There are many counts of this clonotype. This chain links TRBV7-2 with TRBJ2-2, with D hard to call. Germline assignment: CDR1 SGHTA and CDR2 FQGNSA. The CDR3 sequence is 11 residues long. Deletions cut 5 bases from V and 7 bases from J, with 5 bases between. The CDR3 loop is CASSRFGELFF. The CDR3 DNA reads as TGTGCCAGCAGCCGTTTCGGGGAGCTGTTTTTT.

This clonotype was counted at least ten times. The rearrangement links TRBV28 to TRBJ2-2, with D possibly TRBD1 on 5 matching bases. Trimming left V 7 bases short and J 4 bases short, with 10 bases between. Germline-derived CDR1 and CDR2 are MDHEN and SYDVKM. This CDR3 contains 13 residues. CDR3 sequence (DNA): TGTGCCAGCACCAACAGGATCACCGGGGAGCTGTTTTTT. This gives the protein CASTNRITGELFF.

This clonotype occurred many times. The chain has TRBV14 and TRBJ2-2; D gene uncertain. The CDR3 consists of 16 residues. Germline V lookup: CDR1 SGHDN, CDR2 FVKESK. Trimming cost V 4 bases and J 1 base, with 13 bases left between them. The CDR3 DNA reads as TGTGCCAGCAGCCCAGTGCGGATGATGAACACCGGGGAGCTGTTTTTT. This codes for CASSPVRMMNTGELFF.